The entry below gives a single TCR beta chain sequence along with its context. The sample originates from a study of blood T cells in healthy people across ages. Germline V lookup: CDR1 SGHRS, CDR2 YFSETQ. The CDR3 sequence is 15 residues long. V lost 2 bases and J lost 9; bases outside the gene matches: 9. Together with a sample-barcoded 5' primer, a J-beta primer mix was included in a second PCR lasting about 7 to 12 cycles. TCRdb independently ran MiXCR on the 5' RACE reads; one entry per CDR3 protein. Here the sample spans some 670,000 distinct CDR3 sequences, more than 45% being singletons. This TCR was sampled from a woman aged 80 or over in good health. Sequencing was performed on blood. The chain joins TRBV5-1 to TRBJ2-1, with 9 bases identical to TRBD1. CDR3 in DNA: TGCGCCAGCAGCTTTCGGGACAGGGTGCAAGCTGAGCAGTTCTTC. As protein: CASSFRDRVQAEQFF. The full variable domain, completed using reference TRBV5-1 and TRBJ2-1, is KAGVTQTPRYLIKTRGQQVTLSCSPISGHRSVSWYQQTPGQGLQFLFEYFSETQRNKGNFPGRFSGRQFSNSRSEMNVSTLELGDSALYLCASSFRDRVQAEQFFGPGTRLTVL.